The T cell receptor (beta chain) under discussion was sequenced for a study of shared clonotypes between healthy human individuals. Study-wide findings and caveats: Rarefaction curves obtained for sorted subsets showed sequencing incomplete despite large depth.

Deep was the level at which the assay was run. The material for each subset, its genomic DNA, was split evenly across several immunoSEQ plates. Some clones are missing from TCRdb's copy, which holds only in-frame ones; the method was immunoSEQ multiplex PCR. The table includes 2 million or so clones, roughly 96% detected once. Worth noting for this clone: Its antigen is undetermined.

Looked up from germline, CDR1 is MNHNY and CDR2 is SVGAGI (reference sequence). With 0 bases removed from V and 1 base from J, the gap between germline ends came to 9 bases. The CDR3 has 15 amino acids. The chain is built from TRBV6-6 and TRBJ1-1; D possibly corresponds to TRBD1 (6 bases). Input material: naive CD4+ T cells sorted from blood. As for subset: CD45RA+ positively selected. The TCR sequence derives from a young man in good health. The CDR3 coding sequence is TGTGCCAGCAGTTACTCACCGGGACAGAACACTGAAGCTTTCTTT. This sequence encodes CASSYSPGQNTEAFF.